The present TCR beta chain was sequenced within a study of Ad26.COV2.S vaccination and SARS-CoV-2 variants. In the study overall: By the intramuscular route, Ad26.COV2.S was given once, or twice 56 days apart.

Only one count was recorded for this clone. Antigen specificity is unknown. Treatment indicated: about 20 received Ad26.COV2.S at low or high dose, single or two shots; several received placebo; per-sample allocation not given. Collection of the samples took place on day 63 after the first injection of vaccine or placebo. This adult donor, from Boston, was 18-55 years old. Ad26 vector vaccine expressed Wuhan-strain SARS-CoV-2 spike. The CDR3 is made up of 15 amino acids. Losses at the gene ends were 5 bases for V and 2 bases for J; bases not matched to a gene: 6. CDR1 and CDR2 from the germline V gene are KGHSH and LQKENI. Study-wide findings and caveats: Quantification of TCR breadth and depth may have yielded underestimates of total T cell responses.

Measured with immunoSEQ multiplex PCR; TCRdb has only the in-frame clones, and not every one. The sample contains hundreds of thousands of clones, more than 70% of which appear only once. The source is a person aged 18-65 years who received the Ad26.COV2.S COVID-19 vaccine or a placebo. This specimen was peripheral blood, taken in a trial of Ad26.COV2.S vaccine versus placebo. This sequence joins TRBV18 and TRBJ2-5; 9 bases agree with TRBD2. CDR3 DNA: TGTGCCAGCTCAAGTTTAGCGGGGGATCAAGAGACCCAGTACTTC. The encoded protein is CASSSLAGDQETQYF.